The present T cell receptor beta chain was sequenced within a study of cytomegalovirus exposure and HLA in healthy donors. Overall study results and limits: In the roughly 120 validation repertoires, a later analysis found that first-cohort TCR clusters tended to co-occur.

From germline, CDR1 is LGHNA and CDR2 YNFKEQ. CDR3 length: 11 amino acids. The germline V and J ends were trimmed by 1 base and 11 bases, with 8 bases remaining between them. Repertoires were generated with immunoSEQ multiplex PCR, while TCRdb's copy carries only in-frame clones and drops some. The sample lists over 120,000 clones; over 80% were seen once. Concerning this clone itself: As yet, its antigen is unknown.

Sequencing used PBMCs. The source is a man aged 18 to 29 in good health and CMV-seropositive. The chain joins TRBV4-2 to TRBJ1-2; D call uncertain. CDR3 in DNA: TGTGCCAGCAGCCAAGTATACTGGTACACCTTC. Protein product: CASSQVYWYTF.